What follows describes a single T cell receptor (beta chain). What it recognizes is unknown. These data are taken from a study of beta chain features in type 1 diabetes. Study-wide context: Comparable age, gender and cell yields were observed in patients relative to healthy donors.

The entirety of the isolated RNA underwent reverse transcription, so expressed TCRB transcripts were sequenced. TCRdb's copy holds only in-frame clones and misses some; the assay was immunoSEQ multiplex PCR. The table includes about 120,000 clones, 16% detected once. Trimming took 5 bases from V and 4 from J, leaving 17 bases between them. The CDR3 covers 15 residues. CDR1 and CDR2 from the germline V gene are SGHVS and FQNEAQ. Study observations and caveats: Individuals with type 1 diabetes displayed fewer insertions and more deletions at VDJ junctions. Significant though moderate, a shortening of TCRB CDR3s appeared in all four CD4+ subsets of Type 1 diabetes patients.

Sample: central memory CD4+ T cells from blood. V gene TRBV7-8 combines with J gene TRBJ2-5, with D tentatively TRBD1 (5 bases). This receptor was obtained from a man aged 30 to 45 with type 1 diabetes. Written as DNA, the CDR3 is TGTGCCAGCAGCGAAATTAGGGGCCGTAGAGAGACCCAGTACTTC. Translated, it gives CASSEIRGRRETQYF.